This T cell receptor beta chain was sequenced for a study of blood T cell repertoires in COVID-19. Overall study context: Samples came from the United States, Italy and Spain, spanning acute and convalescent COVID-19. Sample material is recorded as cDNA or gDNA derived from T cells, B-cell-depleted T cells, or PBMCs.

The CDR3 runs to 14 residues. Trimming left V 0 bases short and J 10 bases short, with 11 bases between. Germline assignment: CDR1 SGHNT and CDR2 YYREEE (reference sequence). Per the study methods: Cell counts per sample came from amplifying reference gene primers. Sequenced by immunoSEQ multiplex PCR; TCRdb stores in-frame clones only, minus some. V and J calls and clone size are those listed in that table; D and trimming were worked out from the DNA. The sample has some 160,000 clones; about 83% are singletons. Sequencing input: peripheral blood. J is TRBJ1-6 and V is TRBV5-4, with D uncertain. The sequence derives from a woman in her sixties or seventies who had recovered from COVID-19. CDR3 nucleotide sequence: TGTGCCAGCAGCTTGGGGCCGCTTGAATCACCCCTCCACTTT. Translation gives CASSLGPLESPLHF.